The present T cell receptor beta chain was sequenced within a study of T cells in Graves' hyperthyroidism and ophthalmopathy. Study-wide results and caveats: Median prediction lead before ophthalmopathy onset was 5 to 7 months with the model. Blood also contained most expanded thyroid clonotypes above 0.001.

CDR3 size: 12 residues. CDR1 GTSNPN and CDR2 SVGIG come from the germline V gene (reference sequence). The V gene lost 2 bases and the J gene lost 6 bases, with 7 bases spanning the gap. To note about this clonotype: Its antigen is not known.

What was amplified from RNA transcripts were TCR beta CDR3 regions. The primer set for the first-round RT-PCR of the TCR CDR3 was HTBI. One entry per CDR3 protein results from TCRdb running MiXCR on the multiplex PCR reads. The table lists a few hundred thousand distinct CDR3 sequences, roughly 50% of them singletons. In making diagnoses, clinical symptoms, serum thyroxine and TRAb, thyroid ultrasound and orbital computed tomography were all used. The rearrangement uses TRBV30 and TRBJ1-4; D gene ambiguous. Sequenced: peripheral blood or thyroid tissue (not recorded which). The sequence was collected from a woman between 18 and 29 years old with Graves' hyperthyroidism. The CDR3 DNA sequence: TGTGCCTGGAGTCCTGGGTATGAAAAACTGTTTTTT. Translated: CAWSPGYEKLFF.